These 8 T cell receptor beta chains were sequenced from one sample in a study of T cells in women clearing cervical HPV infection. Measured with immunoSEQ multiplex PCR; TCRdb has only the in-frame clones, and not every one. The sample's table shows tens of thousands of clones. The specimen was blood buffy coat. These receptors were collected from a woman between 18 and 70 years old with a cervical HPV16 infection that either progressed to CIN3+ or cleared (not recorded which).

With respect to this clone: The read halts 3 residues ahead of the CDR3 end, with the missing end drawn from the germline J gene. The gene calls are TRBV20-1 and TRBJ1-2; 7 bases match TRBD1. V shed 5 bases, J shed 2 bases, and the junction held 5 bases outside the gene matches. CDR1 is DFQATT and CDR2 is SNEGSKA in the germline V gene (reference sequence). The CDR3 is 13 amino acids. CDR3 DNA (partial): TGCAGTGCTGGGGGGACAGAGAACTATGGC. Translation gives CSAGGTENYG. The whole CDR3 protein is CSAGGTENYGYTF.

Remarks on this clone: The read halts 3 residues ahead of the CDR3 end, with the missing end drawn from the germline J gene. J is TRBJ2-2 and V is TRBV13; 9 bases are a match to TRBD2. The V and J ends lost 5 bases and 3 bases, in that order; junction bases with no gene match: 16. The CDR3 extends over 19 amino acids. CDR1 and CDR2 from the germline V gene are PRHDT and FYEKMQ (reference sequence). The sequenced part of the CDR3 DNA is TGTGCCAGCAGCATAGTAACCCTTCTAGCGGGGATCGACACCGGGGAG. Its translation is CASSIVTLLAGIDTGE. The full-length CDR3 reads as CASSIVTLLAGIDTGELFF.

The DNA read from the CDR3 is TGTGCCAGCAGTCCCCCGGGACAGGTGGGCAAATGCAATCAGCCC. This encodes CASSPPGQVGKCNQP. The complete CDR3 protein is CASSPPGQVGKCNQPQHF. This chain links TRBV6-8 with TRBJ1-5, with 8 bases identical to TRBD1. The read halts 3 residues ahead of the CDR3 end, with the missing end drawn from the germline J gene. The CDR3 totals 18 residues. In germline, CDR1 is MNHGY, CDR2 SAAAGT. V gave up 5 bases and J gave up 2 bases; unmatched junction bases: 14.

Comment on this clone: The read ends 3 residues before the CDR3 terminus; that terminus is restored from the germline J gene. The gene calls are TRBV7-9 and TRBJ2-5, with TRBD1 identical over 8 bases. Unmatched junction bases numbered 10, after V lost 5 bases and J lost 5 bases. The CDR3 runs 15 residues. The germline CDR1 and CDR2 sequences are SEHNR and FQNEAQ (reference sequence). The part of the CDR3 DNA that was read is TGTGCCAGCAGCCTCGGACAGGGATCGTTGGAGACC. Protein: CASSLGQGSLET. From start to end, the CDR3 is CASSLGQGSLETQYF.

About this clone itself: The read falls 3 residues short of the CDR3 end, and the missing part is taken from the germline J gene. The V gene is TRBV10-3, the J gene TRBJ2-7, with 7 positions matching TRBD2. Germline CDR1 is ENHRY and CDR2 is SYGVKD. V dropped 7 bases and J dropped 2; count of bases not matched to a gene: 8. The CDR3 sequence is 14 residues long. Partial CDR3 DNA: TGTGCCATCAAGGGCTCTAGCGGCACCTACGAG. It specifies CAIKGSSGTYE. The CDR3, in full, reads CAIKGSSGTYEQYF.

With regard to this clone: The CDR3 is cut off 3 residues early in the read; its end comes from the germline J gene. This chain connects TRBV29-1 to TRBJ1-1, with D hard to call. CDR3 size: 11 residues. The germline gives CDR1 SQVTM, CDR2 ANQGSEA. The CDR3 bases that were read are TGCAGCGTTGCGTCCGACACTCGG. It yields the protein CSVASDTR. The complete CDR3 sequence is CSVASDTRAFF.

Comments on this clone: The sequence runs out 3 residues before the end of the CDR3; the remainder is reconstructed from the germline J gene. The V gene is TRBV7-8, the J gene TRBJ2-7, with 13 positions matching TRBD2. Losses at the gene ends were 0 bases for V and 2 bases for J; bases not matched to a gene: 1. Germline values: CDR1 SGHVS, CDR2 FQNEAQ. The CDR3 loop spans 16 amino acids. The chain's CDR3 is CASSLAGTSGAYEQYF. Partial CDR3 DNA: TGTGCCAGCAGCTTAGCAGGGACTAGCGGGGCCTACGAG.

About this clone: Sequencing ends 3 residues short of the CDR3 end; the germline J gene provides the rest. The V and J genes are TRBV29-1 and TRBJ2-7; TRBD1 is a possible D gene (5 bases). CDR1 is SQVTM, CDR2 ANQGSEA, per germline. The CDR3 is made up of 14 amino acids. The germline V and J ends were trimmed by 5 bases and 0 bases, with 14 bases remaining between them. The CDR3 DNA, read in part, is TGCAGCGTTCTCACAGGAGACAGCTCCTACGAG. Translated, it gives CSVLTGDSSYE. The full-length CDR3 reads as CSVLTGDSSYEQYF.